One and the same sample provided the 32 T cell receptor beta chains below, sequenced in a study of cytomegalovirus exposure and HLA in healthy donors. PCR involved 60 Vbeta and 13 Jbeta primers. Libraries were prepared by immunoSEQ multiplex PCR; TCRdb keeps only in-frame clonotypes and omits some of them. The sample includes around 220,000 clones, roughly 80% of them seen just once. Sequenced material: PBMCs. The origin of the receptors is a middle-aged man in good health and CMV-seronegative.

J is TRBJ1-5 and V is TRBV7-9; no definite D call. V was trimmed by 2 bases and J by 0 bases, leaving 8 bases between them. The CDR3 is made up of 15 amino acids. Germline assignment: CDR1 SEHNR and CDR2 FQNEAQ (reference sequence). The CDR3 region has the DNA TGTGCCAGCAGCTTAACAAGTGATAGCAATCAGCCCCAGCATTTT. Amino acids: CASSLTSDSNQPQHF.

The chain recombines TRBV13 with TRBJ1-6; 8 bases align to TRBD1. V lost 3 bases and J lost 9; bases outside the gene matches: 4. Germline V gene sequence: CDR1 PRHDT, CDR2 FYEKMQ (reference sequence). This CDR3 is built from 14 residues. DNA of the CDR3: TGTGCCAGCAGCTTGACAGGGGTCGGTTCACCCCTCCACTTT. Its protein is CASSLTGVGSPLHF.

The CDR3 spells CASSSPGQGFGYTF. In nucleotides, the CDR3 is TGTGCCAGCAGTTCTCCGGGACAGGGTTTCGGCTACACCTTC. This sequence joins TRBV28 and TRBJ1-2; 9 bases are shared with TRBD1. J lost 8 bases, V lost 4 bases, and 8 bases had no gene match. The CDR3 contains 14 residues. The germline CDR1 and CDR2 sequences are MDHEN and SYDVKM.

The V gene is TRBV7-8, the J gene TRBJ2-3; D unresolved. This CDR3 has 14 residues. Germline loops: CDR1 SGHVS, CDR2 FQNEAQ. Trimming took 3 bases from V and 4 from J, leaving 11 bases between them. The CDR3 coding sequence is TGTGCCAGCAGCTTGCAGACTGACGCAGATACGCAGTATTTT. Translation gives CASSLQTDADTQYF.

The chain has TRBV6-4 and TRBJ1-6, with D perhaps TRBD1 (5 bases). The V gene's germline CDR1 is MRHNA and CDR2 SNTAGT. This CDR3 has 14 residues. V was trimmed by 2 bases and J by 7 bases, leaving 9 bases between them. DNA of the CDR3: TGTGCCAGCAGTGACGGGGGGTACAATTCACCCCTCCACTTT. Amino acid sequence: CASSDGGYNSPLHF.

V is TRBV30 and J is TRBJ2-2; no clear D. Germline lookup yields CDR1 GTSNPN and CDR2 SVGIG (reference sequence). CDR3 length: 13 residues. The ends were cut back, 3 bases at V and 8 bases at J, with 13 bases in the middle. This CDR3 reads CAWSGVSRGELFF. CDR3 nucleotide sequence: TGTGCCTGGAGCGGTGTCTCTCGGGGGGAGCTGTTTTTT. Drawing the rest from reference TRBV30 and TRBJ2-2, the complete variable domain is SQTIHQWPATLVQPVGSPLSLECTVEGTSNPNLYWYRQAAGRGLQLLFYSVGIGQISSEVPQNLSASRPQDRQFILSSKKLLLSDSGFYLCAWSGVSRGELFFGEGSRLTVL.

V is TRBV28 and J is TRBJ2-7; no clear D. V lost 1 base and J 2 bases, leaving 12 bases between the germline ends. The CDR3 has 15 amino acids. Germline lookup yields CDR1 MDHEN and CDR2 SYDVKM. CDR3: CASSLFGGRTYEQYF. The CDR3 coding sequence is TGTGCCAGCAGTTTATTCGGCGGCAGAACCTACGAGCAGTACTTC. Variable domain in full (rest from reference TRBV28 and TRBJ2-7): DVKVTQSSRYLVKRTGEKVFLECVQDMDHENMFWYRQDPGLGLRLIYFSYDVKMKEKGDIPEGYSVSREKKERFSLILESASTNQTSMYLCASSLFGGRTYEQYFGPGTRLTVT.

This clone was seen more than once but under ten times. The J gene is TRBJ2-1, the V gene TRBV6-5; the match to TRBD2 covers 12 bases. This CDR3 is 13 amino acids long. Germline CDR1 reads MNHEY; CDR2 reads SVGAGI. V shed 6 bases and J 9 bases; nucleotides not matched to a gene: 3. CDR3 nucleotide sequence: TGTGCCAGCAGCCCTAGCGGGGGGGCTGAGCAGTTCTTC. It encodes CASSPSGGAEQFF.

This clone was detected only a few times. This chain links TRBV11-2 with TRBJ2-2; 11 positions agree with TRBD2. With V trimmed by 5 bases and J by 4 bases, 3 bases remained unmatched. Germline V gives CDR1 SGHAT, CDR2 FQNNGV. The CDR3 contains 15 residues. CDR3 bases: TGTGCCAGCAGCGCAGGACTAGCGGGCACCGGGGAGCTGTTTTTT. Translated, it gives CASSAGLAGTGELFF.

The CDR3 DNA sequence: TGTGCCAGCTCACCCTCGACGGGGAGCAATCAGCCCCAGCATTTT. Translating it yields CASSPSTGSNQPQHF. The chain combines TRBV18 with TRBJ1-5, with no clear D. V shed 3 bases and J shed 1 base, with 10 bases lying between them. This CDR3 spans 15 amino acids. Germline lookup yields CDR1 KGHSH and CDR2 LQKENI.

V is TRBV27 and J is TRBJ1-4; D is ambiguous. V lost 4 bases, J lost 2 bases, and 8 bases lay in between. Germline V gives CDR1 MNHEY, CDR2 SMNVEV (reference sequence). The CDR3 length is 14 residues. CDR3 region: CASSSRETNEKLFF. The CDR3 DNA is TGTGCCAGCAGTTCAAGGGAGACTAATGAAAAACTGTTTTTT.

The chain links TRBV28 to TRBJ1-2; perhaps TRBD1 as D (6 bases). This CDR3 is 14 amino acids long. Germline CDR1 and CDR2: MDHEN and SYDVKM. With 3 bases removed from V and 4 bases from J, the gap between germline ends came to 12 bases. CDR3 bases: TGTGCCAGCAGTTTTCCCGACAGGTTCTATGGCTACACCTTC. It codes for CASSFPDRFYGYTF.

The rearrangement links TRBV5-4 to TRBJ1-1; D gene uncertain. V was cut by 0 bases and J by 4 bases, with 10 bases left in between. The CDR3 runs to 14 residues. The germline CDR1 and CDR2 sequences are SGHNT and YYREEE (reference sequence). The DNA for the CDR3 is TGTGCCAGCAGCTTGGATATTTCGAGCACTGAAGCTTTCTTT. It encodes CASSLDISSTEAFF. Full variable domain (rest looked up from reference TRBV5-4 and TRBJ1-1): ETGVTQSPTHLIKTRGQQVTLRCSSQSGHNTVSWYQQALGQGPQFIFQYYREEENGRGNFPPRFSGLQFPNYSSELNVNALELDDSALYLCASSLDISSTEAFFGQGTRLTVV.

This clone has more than one count but fewer than ten. The chain carries TRBV27 and TRBJ1-4, with 9 bases matching TRBD1. Germline V gives CDR1 MNHEY, CDR2 SMNVEV (reference sequence). With V trimmed by 5 bases and J by 2 bases, 6 bases remained unmatched. The CDR3 length is 16 residues. The CDR3 is CASSSRDRATNEKLFF. CDR3 nucleotides: TGTGCCAGCAGTAGCCGGGACAGGGCCACTAATGAAAAACTGTTTTTT.

This clone was detected a few times. The rearrangement uses TRBV27 and TRBJ1-1; D ambiguous. CDR1 is MNHEY, CDR2 SMNVEV, per germline (reference sequence). Trimming cost V 9 bases and J 1 base, with 6 bases left between them. This CDR3 comprises 11 residues. CDR3 residues: CARAPNTEAFF. Here the CDR3 DNA reads TGTGCCAGAGCACCGAACACTGAAGCTTTCTTT.

CDR3 bases: TGTGCCAGCAGCCAGGACAGGGGGGGGAGCGAGCAGTACTTC. Protein sequence: CASSQDRGGSEQYF. V is TRBV2 and J is TRBJ2-7, with 10 nucleotides matching TRBD1. Germline-derived CDR1 and CDR2 are SNHLY and FYNNEI. The trim removed 6 bases at V and 6 bases at J, leaving 8 bases unmatched. This CDR3 spans 14 amino acids.

This chain's CDR3 is CASRTSGTYEQYF. The CDR3, as DNA: TGTGCCAGCAGGACTAGCGGAACCTACGAGCAGTACTTC. This chain uses TRBV6-5 with TRBJ2-7; 9 bases are a match to TRBD2. The CDR3 totals 13 residues. Germline CDR1 reads MNHEY; CDR2 reads SVGAGI. V trimming: 6 bases; J trimming: 2 bases; junction bases outside the gene matches: 2.

The chain joins TRBV4-2 to TRBJ2-3, with 16 bases identical to TRBD2. The CDR3 loop spans 16 amino acids. V lost 3 bases to trimming and J lost 4 bases; unmatched junction nucleotides: 1. Germline-derived CDR1 and CDR2 are LGHNA and YNFKEQ. The CDR3 nucleotides are TGTGCCAGCAGCCAGGGACTAGCGGGGGGGCCAGATACGCAGTATTTT. Encoded protein: CASSQGLAGGPDTQYF.

The chain employs TRBV6-5 and TRBJ1-2, with unresolved D. The V gene's germline CDR1 is MNHEY and CDR2 SVGAGI. The germline V and J ends were trimmed by 4 bases and 0 bases, with 9 bases remaining between them. The CDR3 has 14 amino acids. CDR3 sequence (DNA): TGTGCCAGCAGTTTACTTAGAGCTAACTATGGCTACACCTTC. This codes for CASSLLRANYGYTF.

This clone occurred once. The rearrangement links TRBV7-3 to TRBJ2-1, with TRBD2 matching 8 bases. The V gene end was trimmed by 0 bases and the J gene end by 6 bases; junction bases not matched to a gene: 13. This CDR3 is built from 18 residues. The V gene's germline CDR1 is SGHTA and CDR2 FQGTGA. The CDR3 sequence: CASSLTASGSPSGNEQFF. The CDR3, as DNA: TGTGCCAGCAGCTTAACGGCTAGCGGGTCCCCCTCTGGCAATGAGCAGTTCTTC.

The chain combines TRBV6-4 with TRBJ2-3; D gene uncertain. CDR3 length: 14 residues. Germline assignment: CDR1 MRHNA and CDR2 SNTAGT. V dropped 0 bases and J dropped 2 bases, with 6 bases sitting between them. The CDR3 coding sequence is TGTGCCAGCAGTGACTCGGGCACCACAGATACGCAGTATTTT. Translated, it gives CASSDSGTTDTQYF.

This clone appeared once. J is TRBJ2-1 and V is TRBV27, with TRBD2 identical over 9 bases. With V trimmed by 2 bases and J by 8 bases, 7 bases remained unmatched. The V gene's germline CDR1 is MNHEY and CDR2 SMNVEV (reference sequence). The CDR3 is 15 amino acids. The DNA of the CDR3 is TGTGCCAGCAGTTTACTAGCGGGAAAGGGGGATGAGCAGTTCTTC. It yields the protein CASSLLAGKGDEQFF.

In its sample, this clone was seen once. The rearrangement uses TRBV14 and TRBJ2-1; 11 bases line up with TRBD2. Germline CDR1 reads SGHDN; CDR2 reads FVKESK. CDR3 length: 19 amino acids. After removal of 0 bases from V and 8 bases from J, the junction contained 15 bases not matched to a gene. The DNA of the CDR3 is TGTGCCAGCAGCCAAGATGGAAGAACTAGCGGGAGTGGTCCCCATGAGCAGTTCTTC. Protein: CASSQDGRTSGSGPHEQFF. Using reference TRBV14 and TRBJ2-1 for the parts outside the CDR3, the full variable domain is EAGVTQFPSHSVIEKGQTVTLRCDPISGHDNLYWYRRVMGKEIKFLLHFVKESKQDESGMPNNRFLAERTGGTYSTLKVQPAELEDSGVYFCASSQDGRTSGSGPHEQFFGPGTRLTVL.

The chain is built from TRBV5-4 and TRBJ2-5; 11 nucleotides align to TRBD2. The V segment lost 2 bases and the J segment 5 bases; nucleotides outside the gene matches: 17. This CDR3 contains 19 residues. From germline, CDR1 is SGHNT and CDR2 YYREEE (reference sequence). The CDR3 reads CASSLGQVAGGPLSETQYF. CDR3 nucleotides: TGTGCCAGCAGCTTAGGTCAGGTAGCGGGGGGGCCACTTTCGGAGACCCAGTACTTC.

The DNA for the CDR3 is TGTGCCAGCAGCCCCGGGACTAGCGGGTACAATGAGCAGTTCTTC. Translation: CASSPGTSGYNEQFF. This chain uses TRBV7-9 with TRBJ2-1; 12 bases line up with TRBD2. The CDR3 is made up of 15 amino acids. Germline assignment: CDR1 SEHNR and CDR2 FQNEAQ (reference sequence). Losses at the gene ends were 5 bases for V and 4 bases for J; bases not matched to a gene: 3.

V usage is TRBV11-3 and J usage is TRBJ2-1; TRBD2 matches 9 bases. The V and J ends lost 5 bases and 0 bases, in that order; junction bases with no gene match: 5. Germline V lookup: CDR1 SGHNT, CDR2 YENEEA. The CDR3 runs 16 residues. CDR3 coding DNA: TGTGCCAGCAGCCCATCTAGCGGGAACTCCTACAATGAGCAGTTCTTC. Its translation is CASSPSSGNSYNEQFF.

The chain uses TRBV5-8 and TRBJ1-1; D not certain. CDR1 and CDR2 (germline): SGHTS, YDEGEE. The CDR3 sequence is 12 residues long. Trimming took 0 bases from V and 7 from J, leaving 7 bases between them. This CDR3 is CASSLAIFEAFF. CDR3 nucleotide sequence: TGTGCCAGCAGCTTGGCTATCTTTGAAGCTTTCTTT.

This chain connects TRBV11-2 to TRBJ2-1, with D hard to call. The CDR3 loop spans 13 amino acids. Between the trimmed V and J ends, which lost 2 bases and 4 bases, there was a span of 6 bases. Per the germline V gene, CDR1 is SGHAT and CDR2 is FQNNGV. The CDR3 DNA reads as TGTGCCAGCAGCTTAAACACATACAATGAGCAGTTCTTC. Translation: CASSLNTYNEQFF.

The chain has TRBV2 and TRBJ2-7, with no clear D. The germline V gene encodes CDR1 SNHLY and CDR2 FYNNEI. The ends were cut back, 2 bases at V and 1 base at J, with 18 bases in the middle. The CDR3 runs 17 residues. In DNA form, the CDR3 reads TGTGCCAGCAGTGAATCAATCATTTTGAGCCCTTCCTACGAGCAGTACTTC. Protein sequence: CASSESIILSPSYEQYF.

The genes are TRBV7-9 and TRBJ1-4, with a possible D match to TRBD1 (6 bases). The CDR3 is 15 residues long. Trimming removed 5 bases from V and 14 bases from J, with 24 bases in between. Germline CDR1 is SEHNR and CDR2 is FQNEAQ (reference sequence). The CDR3 reads CASSASTGLPSPLFF. Here the CDR3 DNA reads TGTGCCAGCAGCGCCTCCACAGGGCTTCCATCCCCTCTGTTTTTT.

The rearrangement uses TRBV10-3 and TRBJ2-5, with TRBD1 as a possible D gene (5 bases). With 2 bases removed from V and 3 bases from J, the gap between germline ends came to 16 bases. Germline V gives CDR1 ENHRY, CDR2 SYGVKD. The length of the CDR3 is 16 residues. CDR3 in amino acids: CAISERGASAKETQYF. The CDR3 bases are TGTGCCATCAGTGAGAGGGGCGCTTCGGCTAAAGAGACCCAGTACTTC.

The chain recombines TRBV2 with TRBJ1-2; maybe TRBD1 (6 bases). The CDR3 runs 14 residues. Germline V gene lookup returns CDR1 SNHLY and CDR2 FYNNEI. Trimming pared 6 bases from V and 6 bases from J, leaving 17 bases between. In DNA form, the CDR3 reads TGTGCCAGCAGCCTCCTGGGCAGGGGCCATGGCTACACCTTC. It is translated as CASSLLGRGHGYTF.